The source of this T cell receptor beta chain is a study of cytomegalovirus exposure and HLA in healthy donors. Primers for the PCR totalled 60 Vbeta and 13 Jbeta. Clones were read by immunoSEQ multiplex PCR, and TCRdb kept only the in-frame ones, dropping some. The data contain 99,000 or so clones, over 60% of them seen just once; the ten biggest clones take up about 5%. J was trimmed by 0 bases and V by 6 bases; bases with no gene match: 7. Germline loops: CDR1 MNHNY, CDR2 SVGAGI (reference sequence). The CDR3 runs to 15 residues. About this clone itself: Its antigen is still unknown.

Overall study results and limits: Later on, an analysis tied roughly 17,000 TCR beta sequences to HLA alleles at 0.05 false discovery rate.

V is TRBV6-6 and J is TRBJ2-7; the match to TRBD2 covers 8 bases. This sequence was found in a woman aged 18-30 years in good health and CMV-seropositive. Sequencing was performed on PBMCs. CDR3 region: CASRQGLGSSYEQYF. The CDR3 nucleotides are TGTGCCAGCAGGCAGGGACTAGGCAGCTCCTACGAGCAGTACTTC.